These 29 T cell receptor beta chains were sequenced from one sample in a study of T-cell memory formation after mild COVID-19. TCRdb redid the calling of the 5' RACE reads with MiXCR, one entry per CDR3 protein. The sample lists 170,000 or so distinct CDR3 sequences; 20% to 25% were seen once. Sequencing was carried out using PBMCs or a T cell subset sorted from them (not recorded which). These receptors came from an adult woman who had mild COVID-19 (a few samples of this study predate the infection). Cell type and time point are not known.

The V and J genes are TRBV5-5 and TRBJ1-2, with D unclear. Germline V CDR1 and CDR2: SGHKS, YYEKEE (reference sequence). Trimming removed 0 bases from V and 4 bases from J, with 10 bases in between. The CDR3 is 14 amino acids. The CDR3 DNA reads TGTGCCAGCAGCTTGGACCCCTCAACCTATGGCTACACCTTC. Residues: CASSLDPSTYGYTF.

This clonotype was counted a few times. The junction and the germline gene differ at one end; a read error may be behind it. The chain combines TRBV2 with TRBJ2-7, with TRBD1 matching over 8 bases. The CDR3 spans 12 residues. Germline CDR1 and CDR2: SNHLY and FYNNEI. The CDR3: CSTADRVYEQYF. Here the CDR3 DNA reads TGCTCCACCGCGGACAGGGTTTACGAGCAGTACTTC.

This clonotype was detected many times. This chain uses TRBV5-1 with TRBJ2-7, with D perhaps matching TRBD1 (6 bases). This CDR3 contains 15 residues. V was pared by 0 bases and J by 1 base, with 11 bases between. The germline V gene encodes CDR1 SGHRS and CDR2 YFSETQ. CDR3 nucleotides: TGCGCCAGCAGCTTGGTTTGGGGGCTATCCTACGAGCAGTACTTC. Translation gives CASSLVWGLSYEQYF.

This clonotype has just a few counts. DNA for the CDR3: TGCGCCAGCAGCTTACCAGGGGTGAGGTATGGCTACACCTTC. This sequence encodes CASSLPGVRYGYTF. V gene TRBV4-1 combines with J gene TRBJ1-2; the D gene is possibly TRBD1 (6 bases). Looked up from germline, CDR1 is MGHRA and CDR2 is YSYEKL. The CDR3 runs 14 residues. Trimming took 5 bases from V and 5 from J, leaving 15 bases between them.

This clonotype has more than one count but fewer than ten. This chain connects TRBV18 to TRBJ2-1; tentatively, D is TRBD1 or TRBD2 (7 bases each). Germline V CDR1 and CDR2: KGHSH, LQKENI. The ends were cut back, 3 bases at V and 6 bases at J, with 21 bases in the middle. The CDR3 contains 17 residues. CDR3 DNA: TGTGCCAGCTCACCCGCAGGGGGGGGTGCCTGGGGCAATGAGCAGTTCTTC. Translation: CASSPAGGGAWGNEQFF. Filled out from reference TRBV18 and TRBJ2-1, the complete variable domain reads NAGVMQNPRHLVRRRGQEARLRCSPMKGHSHVYWYRQLPEEGLKFMVYLQKENIIDESGMPKERFSAEFPKEGPSILRIQQVVRGDSAAYFCASSPAGGGAWGNEQFFGPGTRLTVL.

The chain has TRBV12-3 or TRBV12-4 and TRBJ2-3; 9 positions agree with TRBD2. With V trimmed by 8 bases and J by 3 bases, 6 bases remained unmatched. The CDR3 is made up of 14 amino acids. The CDR3 loop is CASSSSGKTDTQYF. The CDR3 DNA follows: TGTGCCAGCTCTTCTAGCGGGAAAACAGATACGCAGTATTTT.

This chain joins TRBV27 and TRBJ2-1; D is undetermined. The CDR3 is 16 amino acids. The germline CDR1 and CDR2 sequences are MNHEY and SMNVEV (reference sequence). The V and J ends lost 0 bases and 4 bases respectively, with 13 bases between them. CDR3 sequence (DNA): TGTGCCAGCAGTTTATCAGGACCCCTAGGTTACAATGAGCAGTTCTTC. It codes for CASSLSGPLGYNEQFF.

This clonotype appeared a few times. The CDR3 DNA is TGCGCCAGCAGCCAAGGGGACAGGGGGACCTACGAGCAGTACTTC. Its translation is CASSQGDRGTYEQYF. The chain couples TRBV4-3 to TRBJ2-7; the match to TRBD1 covers 11 bases. The CDR3 runs 15 residues. J gave up 2 bases and V 1 base, and 1 base lay outside the gene matches. CDR1 LGHNA and CDR2 YSLEER come from the germline V gene.

Only a few counts were recorded for this clonotype. This chain joins TRBV2 and TRBJ1-5; 7 bases are shared with TRBD1. CDR3 length: 16 residues. Losses at the gene ends were 9 bases for V and 0 bases for J; bases not matched to a gene: 11. In germline, CDR1 is SNHLY, CDR2 FYNNEI. In DNA form, the CDR3 reads TGTGCCAGACCCCACCGGGACAGTTATAGCAATCAGCCCCAGCATTTT. This translates into CARPHRDSYSNQPQHF.

V is TRBV12-3 or TRBV12-4 and J is TRBJ1-4; TRBD1 matches at 7 bases. The CDR3 has 13 residues. V dropped 5 bases and J dropped 8; count of bases not matched to a gene: 5. The CDR3: CASSTGVWEKLFF. CDR3 nucleotide sequence: TGTGCCAGCAGTACAGGGGTTTGGGAAAAACTGTTTTTT.

This clonotype was counted between two and nine times. V usage is TRBV9 and J usage is TRBJ2-3, with D perhaps matching TRBD1 or TRBD2 (6 bases each). V lost 4 bases and J 2 bases, leaving 14 bases between the germline ends. This CDR3 comprises 15 residues. Germline V lookup: CDR1 SGDLS, CDR2 YYNGEE. CDR3 amino acids: CASSPKRGPTDTQYF. As DNA, the CDR3 is TGTGCCAGCAGCCCAAAACGGGGGCCCACAGATACGCAGTATTTT.

The chain couples TRBV24-1 to TRBJ2-3; perhaps D is TRBD1 or TRBD2 (5 bases each). CDR3 length: 17 amino acids. Germline V gene sequence: CDR1 KGHDR, CDR2 SFDVKD. V lost 4 bases, J lost 4 bases, and 20 bases lay in between. This chain's CDR3 is CATSDRGTYPVPDTQYF. CDR3 in DNA: TGTGCCACCAGTGACCGAGGGACCTACCCTGTGCCAGATACGCAGTATTTT.

This clonotype was seen more than once but under ten times. As DNA, the CDR3 is TGTGCCAGCAGCTTAGTTGCCGAAGGCCTCTACGAGCAGTACTTC. It codes for CASSLVAEGLYEQYF. This chain connects TRBV7-6 to TRBJ2-7; D gene ambiguous. This CDR3 contains 15 residues. Germline CDR1 reads SGHVS; CDR2 reads FNYEAQ. The V gene lost 1 base and the J gene lost 3 bases, with 13 bases spanning the gap. Looking up the rest from reference TRBV7-6 and TRBJ2-7 gives the full variable domain: GAGVSQSPRYKVTKRGQDVALRCDPISGHVSLYWYRQALGQGPEFLTYFNYEAQQDKSGLPNDRFSAERPEGSISTLTIQRTEQRDSAMYRCASSLVAEGLYEQYFGPGTRLTVT.

About this clonotype: Mismatch with germline at one junction end may stem from a read error. The chain recombines TRBV2 with TRBJ2-3, with TRBD2 identical over 11 bases. CDR1 is SNHLY, CDR2 FYNNEI, per germline. The CDR3 has 17 amino acids. CDR3 sequence reads: CASSGSPSGGPGDTQYF. In nucleotides, the CDR3 is TGCGCCAGCAGTGGATCTCCTAGCGGGGGGCCAGGAGATACGCAGTATTTT.

This chain links TRBV6-6 with TRBJ1-4, with D unclear. The CDR3 is 10 amino acids. In germline, CDR1 is MNHNY, CDR2 SVGAGI (reference sequence). V lost 9 bases, J lost 7 bases, and 6 bases lay in between. The CDR3 reads CASLGEKLFF. CDR3 nucleotides: TGTGCCAGTCTGGGTGAAAAACTGTTTTTT.

This clonotype was observed a handful of times. The V gene is TRBV5-6, the J gene TRBJ2-2; 7 bases are a match to TRBD1. Germline CDR1 and CDR2: SGHDT and YYEEEE. The V and J ends lost 4 bases and 0 bases, in that order; junction bases with no gene match: 9. This CDR3 comprises 17 residues. CDR3 nucleotides: TGTGCCAGCAGCGGGGAAGCCGGGACAGCGAACACCGGGGAGCTGTTTTTT. It yields the protein CASSGEAGTANTGELFF.

In this sample, this clonotype turned up a few times. V gene TRBV7-6 combines with J gene TRBJ2-3; 7 bases map to TRBD1. After removal of 4 bases from V and 2 bases from J, the junction contained 9 bases not matched to a gene. The CDR3 has 16 amino acids. Looked up from germline, CDR1 is SGHVS and CDR2 is FNYEAQ. CDR3 in DNA: TGTGCCAGCAGCTCTTTTTCGGGGACAGCCACAGATACGCAGTATTTT. This translates into CASSSFSGTATDTQYF.

This clonotype was found many times. This sequence joins TRBV20-1 and TRBJ2-7, with D possibly matching TRBD2 (7 bases). Germline V gene data show CDR1 as DFQATT and CDR2 as SNEGSKA (reference sequence). V lost 3 bases to trimming and J lost 0 bases, with 18 bases between them. This CDR3 has 16 amino acids. The CDR3, as DNA: TGCAGTGCTAGGCCCCCAGGGGCGGGGGACTCCTACGAGCAGTACTTC. This sequence encodes CSARPPGAGDSYEQYF.

This sequence joins TRBV4-1 and TRBJ1-4; D is unresolved. The CDR3 is 14 amino acids. Germline V gives CDR1 MGHRA, CDR2 YSYEKL. The V end was cut by 4 bases, the J end by 7 bases, with 13 bases between. CDR3 in DNA: TGCGCCAGCAGCCCCGGACGGGTGGGTGAAAAACTGTTTTTT. Its protein product is CASSPGRVGEKLFF.

This clonotype was recorded a few times. The chain links TRBV19 to TRBJ1-1, with D hard to call. Germline lookup yields CDR1 LNHDA and CDR2 SQIVND (reference sequence). This CDR3 region has 14 residues. Trimming pared 2 bases from V and 4 bases from J, leaving 11 bases between. CDR3: CASSIPQERTEAFF. The DNA for the CDR3 is TGTGCCAGTAGTATACCTCAGGAACGCACTGAAGCTTTCTTT.

The V call is TRBV5-4, the J call TRBJ1-3; unclear D gene. The germline CDR1 and CDR2 sequences are SGHNT and YYREEE (reference sequence). The CDR3 loop spans 15 amino acids. Trimming cost V 2 bases and J 0 bases, with 9 bases left between them. This CDR3 reads CASSLTLDSGNTIYF. The CDR3 DNA reads TGTGCCAGCAGCTTAACACTTGACTCTGGAAACACCATATATTTT.

This chain links TRBV9 with TRBJ2-7; possibly TRBD2 for D (5 bases). The CDR3 is 14 residues long. Germline V lookup: CDR1 SGDLS, CDR2 YYNGEE. Trimming shortened V by 3 bases and J by 1 base, and 11 bases separated the two germline ends. CDR3 nucleotide sequence: TGTGCCAGCAGCGGATCCAGAGGGTCCTACGAGCAGTACTTC. Residues: CASSGSRGSYEQYF.

The V and J genes are TRBV14 and TRBJ2-3, with D hard to call. This CDR3 is built from 15 residues. Trimming removed 1 base from V and 1 base from J, with 9 bases in between. Germline V gene data show CDR1 as SGHDN and CDR2 as FVKESK. CDR3 DNA: TGTGCCAGCAGCCAAGCTCACCTAGGCACAGATACGCAGTATTTT. Protein sequence: CASSQAHLGTDTQYF.

This clonotype was counted only a few times. The chain combines TRBV12-3 or TRBV12-4 with TRBJ1-3, with D perhaps TRBD1 (5 bases). The CDR3 is made up of 15 amino acids. Trimming pared 2 bases from V and 2 bases from J, leaving 10 bases between. CDR3 nucleotide sequence: TGTGCCAGCAGTTTAATCGGGACCGCTGGAAACACCATATATTTT. Encoded protein: CASSLIGTAGNTIYF.

The V gene is TRBV20-1, the J gene TRBJ2-3; TRBD2 matches at 9 bases. The junction had 9 bases not matched to a gene; V was cut back by 3 bases and J by 2 bases. Per germline, CDR1 DFQATT and CDR2 SNEGSKA (reference sequence). CDR3 size: 16 residues. The CDR3 DNA sequence: TGCAGTGCTAGCAGTTACGCTAGCGGGAACACAGATACGCAGTATTTT. Its protein is CSASSYASGNTDTQYF.

In this sample, this clonotype turned up a few times. The chain uses TRBV9 and TRBJ2-1; 9 bases agree with TRBD1. The V segment lost 0 bases and the J segment 6 bases; nucleotides outside the gene matches: 1. Germline V gene sequence: CDR1 SGDLS, CDR2 YYNGEE. The CDR3 runs 14 residues. CDR3 DNA sequence: TGTGCCAGCAGCGTAGGGGGACAGGGCAATGAGCAGTTCTTC. The encoded protein is CASSVGGQGNEQFF. Supplemented by reference TRBV9 and TRBJ2-1, the full variable domain reads DSGVTQTPKHLITATGQRVTLRCSPRSGDLSVYWYQQSLDQGLQFLIQYYNGEERAKGNILERFSAQQFPDLHSELNLSSLELGDSALYFCASSVGGQGNEQFFGPGTRLTVL.

This clonotype was observed a handful of times. The chain joins TRBV20-1 to TRBJ2-1; D ambiguous. Germline values: CDR1 DFQATT, CDR2 SNEGSKA (reference sequence). The CDR3 loop spans 10 amino acids. With 1 base removed from V and 12 bases from J, the gap between germline ends came to 7 bases. In DNA, the CDR3 is TGCAGTGCTAGAGTAGAAGGGCAGTTCTTC. Its protein product is CSARVEGQFF.

The chain has TRBV24-1 and TRBJ2-2, with D hard to call. CDR1 is KGHDR, CDR2 SFDVKD, per germline. The CDR3 loop spans 15 amino acids. V lost 3 bases to trimming and J lost 0 bases, with 7 bases between them. CDR3 region: CATSDQETNTGELFF. The CDR3 DNA sequence: TGTGCCACCAGTGATCAGGAAACGAACACCGGGGAGCTGTTTTTT.

This clonotype appeared a few times. The chain carries TRBV7-3 and TRBJ2-7, with 9 bases aligning to TRBD2. Germline CDR1 reads SGHTA; CDR2 reads FQGTGA. The CDR3 runs 15 residues. The J segment lost 0 bases and the V segment lost 3 bases, leaving 3 bases of the junction unmatched. In DNA, the CDR3 is TGTGCCAGCAGCTTGGGTAGCGGGAGCTCCTACGAGCAGTACTTC. Its translation is CASSLGSGSSYEQYF.